These T cell receptor beta chains were read from a single sample in a study of blood T cell repertoires in COVID-19. Libraries were prepared by immunoSEQ multiplex PCR; TCRdb keeps only in-frame clonotypes and omits some of them. The data contain around 150,000 clones, around four fifths of them singletons. Material for sequencing was PBMCs or T cells enriched from blood (not recorded which). The source of these receptors is a woman in her forties who had recovered from COVID-19. Each CDR3 is given with its conserved first and last residue. D genes are given only for firm matches. A row's size may be missing; if present it is once, few, many or a size class.

J gene: TRBJ2-1; D gene: TRBD2; V gene: TRBV9; clone size: -; CDR3 protein: CASSVGAGGQNEQFF; CDR3 DNA: TGTGCCAGCAGCGTAGGAGCGGGGGGGCAGAATGAGCAGTTCTTC
J gene: TRBJ2-3; D gene: -; V gene: TRBV7-2; clone size: -; CDR3 protein: CASSSGTYPPTDTQYF; CDR3 DNA: TGTGCCAGCAGCTCCGGGACTTATCCGCCCACAGATACGCAGTATTTT
J gene: TRBJ2-4; D gene: TRBD2; V gene: TRBV7-9; clone size: -; CDR3 protein: CASSLLAGAKNIQYF; CDR3 DNA: TGTGCCAGCAGCTTACTAGCGGGAGCCAAAAACATTCAGTACTTC
J gene: TRBJ2-7; D gene: -; V gene: TRBV6-6; clone size: -; CDR3 protein: CASSYSRGPAGYEQYF; CDR3 DNA: TGTGCCAGCAGTTATAGCAGGGGCCCAGCCGGGTACGAGCAGTACTTC
J gene: TRBJ1-4; D gene: -; V gene: TRBV4-2; clone size: -; CDR3 protein: CASSQDMAGGNEKLFF; CDR3 DNA: TGTGCCAGCAGCCAAGATATGGCGGGCGGTAATGAAAAACTGTTTTTT
J gene: TRBJ2-5; D gene: -; V gene: TRBV5-4; clone size: -; CDR3 protein: CASSSRDYQETQYF; CDR3 DNA: TGTGCCAGCAGCTCCCGGGACTACCAAGAGACCCAGTACTTC
J gene: TRBJ1-5; D gene: -; V gene: TRBV6-6; clone size: once; CDR3 protein: CASSHGDSGTRYSNQPQHF; CDR3 DNA: TGTGCCAGCAGTCATGGGGACTCAGGAACCCGTTATAGCAATCAGCCCCAGCATTTT
J gene: TRBJ2-1; D gene: TRBD1; V gene: TRBV5-4; clone size: -; CDR3 protein: CASSPPGTGYNEQFF; CDR3 DNA: TGTGCCAGCAGCCCCCCCGGGACAGGGTACAATGAGCAGTTCTTC
J gene: TRBJ2-1; D gene: TRBD2; V gene: TRBV7-6; clone size: once; CDR3 protein: CASSLSLLAGVGNEQFF; CDR3 DNA: TGTGCCAGCAGCTTATCCTTACTAGCGGGAGTGGGAAATGAGCAGTTCTTC
J gene: TRBJ2-1; D gene: -; V gene: TRBV5-1; clone size: -; CDR3 protein: CASSLRSSYNEQFF; CDR3 DNA: TGCGCCAGCAGCTTGCGGAGCTCCTACAATGAGCAGTTCTTC
J gene: TRBJ2-4; D gene: -; V gene: TRBV20-1; clone size: -; CDR3 protein: CSASSILGGIQYF; CDR3 DNA: TGCAGTGCTAGTTCTATCCTAGGAGGAATTCAGTACTTC
J gene: TRBJ2-7; D gene: TRBD1; V gene: TRBV19; clone size: -; CDR3 protein: CASSFGQGSYEQYF; CDR3 DNA: TGTGCCAGTAGTTTCGGACAGGGCTCCTACGAGCAGTACTTC
J gene: TRBJ1-1; D gene: -; V gene: TRBV9; clone size: -; CDR3 protein: CASSAGSSEAFF; CDR3 DNA: TGTGCCAGCAGCGCGGGGAGCTCTGAAGCTTTCTTT
J gene: TRBJ1-2; D gene: TRBD1; V gene: TRBV2; clone size: -; CDR3 protein: CASSGLTGVGYTF; CDR3 DNA: TGTGCCAGCAGTGGTTTGACAGGGGTCGGCTACACCTTC
J gene: TRBJ2-1; D gene: TRBD2; V gene: TRBV29-1; clone size: -; CDR3 protein: CSVDPSGRELIEQFF; CDR3 DNA: TGCAGCGTTGACCCTAGCGGGAGGGAGCTCATTGAGCAGTTCTTC
J gene: TRBJ1-4; D gene: -; V gene: TRBV28; clone size: -; CDR3 protein: CASSLSFGRPTNEKLFF; CDR3 DNA: TGTGCCAGCAGTCTATCCTTTGGGAGACCAACTAATGAAAAACTGTTTTTT
J gene: TRBJ1-1; D gene: -; V gene: TRBV29-1; clone size: -; CDR3 protein: CSVGARVATEAFF; CDR3 DNA: TGCAGCGTTGGTGCCAGGGTGGCCACTGAAGCTTTCTTT
J gene: TRBJ1-2; D gene: TRBD1; V gene: TRBV3-1/TRBV3-2; clone size: few; CDR3 protein: CASSQEPRTGNYGYTF; CDR3 DNA: TGTGCCAGCAGCCAAGAGCCCCGGACAGGGAACTATGGCTACACCTTC
J gene: TRBJ1-6; D gene: TRBD1; V gene: TRBV6-4; clone size: -; CDR3 protein: CASSEGQGASSYNSPLHF; CDR3 DNA: TGTGCCAGCAGTGAGGGACAGGGGGCGAGCTCCTATAATTCACCCCTCCACTTT
J gene: TRBJ1-6; D gene: TRBD1; V gene: TRBV28; clone size: -; CDR3 protein: CASSLTGASSPLHF; CDR3 DNA: TGTGCCAGCAGTTTAACAGGGGCGAGTTCACCCCTCCACTTT
J gene: TRBJ2-2; D gene: TRBD2; V gene: TRBV14; clone size: -; CDR3 protein: CASSQTSGTGELFF; CDR3 DNA: TGTGCCAGCAGCCAAACTAGCGGGACCGGGGAGCTGTTTTTT
J gene: TRBJ2-7; D gene: -; V gene: TRBV4-2; clone size: once; CDR3 protein: CASSQDRGEQYF; CDR3 DNA: TGTGCCAGCAGCCAAGATAGAGGTGAGCAGTACTTC
J gene: TRBJ2-4; D gene: -; V gene: TRBV3-1/TRBV3-2; clone size: -; CDR3 protein: CASSQVAGGIQYF; CDR3 DNA: TGTGCCAGCAGCCAAGTTGCGGGCGGCATTCAGTACTTC
J gene: TRBJ1-5; D gene: -; V gene: TRBV15; clone size: -; CDR3 protein: CATSREGLPYDQPQHF; CDR3 DNA: TGTGCCACCAGCAGGGAGGGCCTCCCCTACGATCAGCCCCAGCATTTT
J gene: TRBJ2-7; D gene: TRBD2; V gene: TRBV27; clone size: -; CDR3 protein: CASSLTPLLAGPSEQYF; CDR3 DNA: TGTGCCAGCAGTTTAACCCCCCTACTAGCGGGTCCCTCCGAGCAGTACTTC
J gene: TRBJ2-3; D gene: TRBD2; V gene: TRBV7-9; clone size: once; CDR3 protein: CASSLAIGGVTDTQYF; CDR3 DNA: TGTGCCAGCAGCTTAGCGATCGGGGGGGTAACAGATACGCAGTATTTT
J gene: TRBJ1-1; D gene: -; V gene: TRBV29-1; clone size: -; CDR3 protein: CSGSNRNTEAFF; CDR3 DNA: TGCAGCGGATCAAACAGGAACACTGAAGCTTTCTTT
J gene: TRBJ1-6; D gene: TRBD1; V gene: TRBV19; clone size: -; CDR3 protein: CASSIGDREGDSPLHF; CDR3 DNA: TGTGCCAGTAGTATCGGGGACAGGGAAGGAGATTCACCCCTCCACTTT
J gene: TRBJ1-2; D gene: TRBD1; V gene: TRBV7-8; clone size: -; CDR3 protein: CASSPTGGAIYGYTF; CDR3 DNA: TGTGCCAGCAGCCCAACAGGGGGCGCAATCTATGGCTACACCTTC
J gene: TRBJ1-2; D gene: -; V gene: TRBV12-3/TRBV12-4; clone size: -; CDR3 protein: CASSPGEYGYTF; CDR3 DNA: TGTGCCAGCAGTCCGGGAGAGTATGGCTACACCTTC
J gene: TRBJ1-1; D gene: -; V gene: TRBV13; clone size: few; CDR3 protein: CASSLARGEAFF; CDR3 DNA: TGTGCCAGCAGCCTCGCCCGGGGTGAAGCTTTCTTT
J gene: TRBJ2-6; D gene: -; V gene: TRBV19; clone size: -; CDR3 protein: CASSIYRESLSSGANVLTF; CDR3 DNA: TGTGCCAGTAGTATATACAGGGAGTCCCTAAGCTCTGGGGCCAACGTCCTGACTTTC
J gene: TRBJ2-3; D gene: TRBD2; V gene: TRBV14; clone size: -; CDR3 protein: CASSQIRGLADRVGTQYF; CDR3 DNA: TGTGCCAGCAGCCAAATCCGTGGTCTAGCGGACCGAGTTGGTACGCAGTATTTT
J gene: TRBJ1-3; D gene: TRBD1; V gene: TRBV5-6; clone size: -; CDR3 protein: CASSHRGPGNTIYF; CDR3 DNA: TGTGCCAGCAGCCACAGGGGGCCCGGAAACACCATATATTTT
J gene: TRBJ1-2; D gene: -; V gene: TRBV5-6; clone size: -; CDR3 protein: CASSPGTTLSYGYTF; CDR3 DNA: TGTGCCAGCAGCCCCGGGACAACACTTTCCTATGGCTACACCTTC
J gene: TRBJ2-3; D gene: TRBD2; V gene: TRBV6-6; clone size: -; CDR3 protein: CATSPLAGAVDTQYF; CDR3 DNA: TGTGCCACCTCTCCCCTAGCGGGAGCAGTAGATACGCAGTATTTT
J gene: TRBJ2-2; D gene: -; V gene: TRBV2; clone size: -; CDR3 protein: CASSVGRTNTGELFF; CDR3 DNA: TGTGCCAGCAGTGTAGGCAGGACGAACACCGGGGAGCTGTTTTTT
J gene: TRBJ1-2; D gene: TRBD1; V gene: TRBV3-1/TRBV3-2; clone size: -; CDR3 protein: CASRTTGEGYTF; CDR3 DNA: TGTGCCAGCAGAACAACAGGGGAGGGCTACACCTTC
J gene: TRBJ1-3; D gene: -; V gene: TRBV6-1; clone size: -; CDR3 protein: CASSEPPGGYSGNTIYF; CDR3 DNA: TGTGCCAGCAGTGAACCACCGGGAGGTTATAGCGGAAACACCATATATTTT
J gene: TRBJ1-2; D gene: -; V gene: TRBV29-1; clone size: -; CDR3 protein: CSVTGNVGYTF; CDR3 DNA: TGCAGCGTTACAGGGAATGTAGGCTACACCTTC
J gene: TRBJ2-5; D gene: -; V gene: TRBV9; clone size: -; CDR3 protein: CASSVDEGDQETQYF; CDR3 DNA: TGTGCCAGCAGCGTAGATGAAGGAGACCAAGAGACCCAGTACTTC
J gene: TRBJ2-3; D gene: TRBD1; V gene: TRBV18; clone size: -; CDR3 protein: CASSPQGATTDTQYF; CDR3 DNA: TGTGCCAGCTCACCACAGGGGGCGACCACAGATACGCAGTATTTT